This TCR beta chain was sequenced for a study of shared clonotypes between healthy human individuals. CD45RO-negative cells were positively selected for CCR7, leaving out terminally differentiated effector memory CD45RA+ cells. Every donor, a Caucasian adult, lived in Nashville, Tennessee. Sequenced by immunoSEQ multiplex PCR; TCRdb stores in-frame clones only, minus some. The data show some 2.1 million clones, 93% seen once. CDR1 and CDR2 (germline): SGHTA, FQGNSA. V was cut by 7 bases and J by 7 bases, with 16 bases left in between. The CDR3 is 13 residues long. Material for sequencing was naive CD8+ T cells from PBMCs. The chain is built from TRBV7-2 and TRBJ1-2, with D possibly matching TRBD1 (6 bases). The TCR was taken from a man younger than 30 in good health. Some clones in this sample may be carry-over from other donors' samples. CDR3: CASTYVGGFGYTF. CDR3 in DNA: TGTGCCAGCACCTATGTGGGGGGCTTTGGCTACACCTTC.